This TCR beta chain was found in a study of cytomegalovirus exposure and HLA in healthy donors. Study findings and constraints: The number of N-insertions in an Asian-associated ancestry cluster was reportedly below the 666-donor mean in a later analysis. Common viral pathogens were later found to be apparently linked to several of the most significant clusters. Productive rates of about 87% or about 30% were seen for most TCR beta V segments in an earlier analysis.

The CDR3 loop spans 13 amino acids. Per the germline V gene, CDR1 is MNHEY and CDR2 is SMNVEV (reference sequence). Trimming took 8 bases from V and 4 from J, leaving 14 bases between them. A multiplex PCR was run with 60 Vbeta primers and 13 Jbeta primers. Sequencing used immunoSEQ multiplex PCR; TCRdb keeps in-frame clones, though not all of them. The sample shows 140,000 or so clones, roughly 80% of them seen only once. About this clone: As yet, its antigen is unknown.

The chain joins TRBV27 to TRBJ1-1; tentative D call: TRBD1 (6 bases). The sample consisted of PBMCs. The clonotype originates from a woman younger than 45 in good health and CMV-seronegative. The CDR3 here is CASLRPGVTEAFF. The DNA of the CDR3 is TGTGCCAGCCTCCGTCCAGGGGTCACTGAAGCTTTCTTT.